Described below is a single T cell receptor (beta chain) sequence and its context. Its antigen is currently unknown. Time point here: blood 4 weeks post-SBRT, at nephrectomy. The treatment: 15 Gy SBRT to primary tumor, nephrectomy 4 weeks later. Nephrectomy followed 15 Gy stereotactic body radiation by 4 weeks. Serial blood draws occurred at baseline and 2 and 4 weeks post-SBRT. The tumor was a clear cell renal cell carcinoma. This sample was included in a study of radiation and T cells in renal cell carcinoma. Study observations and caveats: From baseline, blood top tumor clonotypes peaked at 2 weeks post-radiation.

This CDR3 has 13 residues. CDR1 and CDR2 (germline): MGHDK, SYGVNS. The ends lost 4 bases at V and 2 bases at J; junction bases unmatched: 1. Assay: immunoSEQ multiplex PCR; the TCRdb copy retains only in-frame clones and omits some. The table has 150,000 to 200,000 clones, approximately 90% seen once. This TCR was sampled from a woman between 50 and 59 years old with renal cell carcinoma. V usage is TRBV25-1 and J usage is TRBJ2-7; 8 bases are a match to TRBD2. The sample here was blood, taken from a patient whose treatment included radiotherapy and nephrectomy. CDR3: CASSVRGAYEQYF. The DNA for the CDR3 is TGTGCCAGCAGTGTGCGGGGGGCCTACGAGCAGTACTTC.